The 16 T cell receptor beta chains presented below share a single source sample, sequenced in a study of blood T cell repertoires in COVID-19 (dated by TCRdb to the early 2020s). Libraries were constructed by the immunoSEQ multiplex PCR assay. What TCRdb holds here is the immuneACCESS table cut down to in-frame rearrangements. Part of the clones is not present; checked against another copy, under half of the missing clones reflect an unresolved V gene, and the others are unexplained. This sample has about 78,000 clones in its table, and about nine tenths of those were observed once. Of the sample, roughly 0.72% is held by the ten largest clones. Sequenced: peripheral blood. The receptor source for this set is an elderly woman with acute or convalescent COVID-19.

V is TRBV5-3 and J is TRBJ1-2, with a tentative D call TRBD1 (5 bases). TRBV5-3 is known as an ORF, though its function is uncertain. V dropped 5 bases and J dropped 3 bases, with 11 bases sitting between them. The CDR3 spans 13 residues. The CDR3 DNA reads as TGTGCCAGAAGGGGGCTAGGACACTATGGCTACACCTTC. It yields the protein CARRGLGHYGYTF.

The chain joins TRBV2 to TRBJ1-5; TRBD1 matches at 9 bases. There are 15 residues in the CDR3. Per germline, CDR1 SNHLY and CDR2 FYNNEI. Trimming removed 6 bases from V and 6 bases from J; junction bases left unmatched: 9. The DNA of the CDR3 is TGTGCCAGCAGATGGGACAGGGCAATAGGTCAGCCCCAGCATTTT. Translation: CASRWDRAIGQPQHF.

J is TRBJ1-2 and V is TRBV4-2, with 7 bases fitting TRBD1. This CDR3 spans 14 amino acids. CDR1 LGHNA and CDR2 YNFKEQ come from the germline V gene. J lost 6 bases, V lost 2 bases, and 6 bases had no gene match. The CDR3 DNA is TGTGCCAGCAGCCAAACCGACAGGGTCGATGGCTACACCTTC. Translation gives CASSQTDRVDGYTF.

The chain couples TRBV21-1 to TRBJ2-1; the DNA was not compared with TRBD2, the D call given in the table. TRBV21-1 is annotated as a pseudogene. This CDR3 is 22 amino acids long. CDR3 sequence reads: CASSKAGRSPGLAACSYNEQFF. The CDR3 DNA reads TGTGCCAGCAGCAAAGCTGGCCGGTCCCCGGGACTAGCGGCCTGCTCCTACAATGAGCAGTTCTTC.

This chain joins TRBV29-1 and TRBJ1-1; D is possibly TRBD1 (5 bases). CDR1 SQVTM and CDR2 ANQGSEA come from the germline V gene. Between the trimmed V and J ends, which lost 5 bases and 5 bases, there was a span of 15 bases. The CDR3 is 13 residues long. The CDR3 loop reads CSVWGRGKTEAFF. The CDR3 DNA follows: TGCAGCGTTTGGGGCCGGGGGAAGACTGAAGCTTTCTTT.

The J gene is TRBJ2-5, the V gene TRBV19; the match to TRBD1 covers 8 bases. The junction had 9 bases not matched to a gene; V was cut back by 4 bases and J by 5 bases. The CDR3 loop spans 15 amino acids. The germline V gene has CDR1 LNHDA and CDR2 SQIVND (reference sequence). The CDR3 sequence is CASSTGTGAGETQYF. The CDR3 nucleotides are TGTGCCAGTAGTACCGGGACAGGAGCGGGTGAGACCCAGTACTTC.

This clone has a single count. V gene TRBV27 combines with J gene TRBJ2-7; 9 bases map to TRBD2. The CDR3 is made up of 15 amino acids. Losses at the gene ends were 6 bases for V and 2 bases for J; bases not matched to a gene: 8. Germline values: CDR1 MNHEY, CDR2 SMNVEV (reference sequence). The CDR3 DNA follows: TGTGCCAGCAGCCTATCTAGCGGGGTTACCTACGAGCAGTACTTC. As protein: CASSLSSGVTYEQYF.

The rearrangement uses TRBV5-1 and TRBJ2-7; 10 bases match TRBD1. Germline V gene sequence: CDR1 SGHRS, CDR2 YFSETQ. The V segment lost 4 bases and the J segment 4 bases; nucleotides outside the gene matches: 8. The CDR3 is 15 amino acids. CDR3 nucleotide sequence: TGCGCCAGCAGCAGGGAGACAGGGGGCACGTACGAGCAGTACTTC. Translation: CASSRETGGTYEQYF.

The CDR3 is CSATLAGGNNEQFF. In DNA form, the CDR3 reads TGCAGCGCAACACTAGCGGGAGGGAACAATGAGCAGTTCTTC. The chain recombines TRBV29-1 with TRBJ2-1, with TRBD2 identical over 13 bases. The V segment lost 7 bases and the J segment 5 bases; nucleotides outside the gene matches: 5. Germline CDR1 is SQVTM and CDR2 is ANQGSEA. The CDR3 loop spans 14 amino acids.

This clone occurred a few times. The CDR3 bases are TGTGCCACCAGCCCGGGACAGGGATTCAATGAGCAGTTCTTC. As protein: CATSPGQGFNEQFF. The chain couples TRBV24-1 to TRBJ2-1; 9 nucleotides match TRBD1. Germline lookup yields CDR1 KGHDR and CDR2 SFDVKD. Trimming removed 7 bases from V and 6 bases from J; junction bases left unmatched: 6. The CDR3 is 14 amino acids.

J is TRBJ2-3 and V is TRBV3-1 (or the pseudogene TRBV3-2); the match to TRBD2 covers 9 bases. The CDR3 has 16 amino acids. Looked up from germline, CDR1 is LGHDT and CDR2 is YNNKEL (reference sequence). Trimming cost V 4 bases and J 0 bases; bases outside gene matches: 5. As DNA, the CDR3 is TGTGCCAGCAGCCTGAGCGGGAGGATGAGCACAGATACGCAGTATTTT. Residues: CASSLSGRMSTDTQYF.

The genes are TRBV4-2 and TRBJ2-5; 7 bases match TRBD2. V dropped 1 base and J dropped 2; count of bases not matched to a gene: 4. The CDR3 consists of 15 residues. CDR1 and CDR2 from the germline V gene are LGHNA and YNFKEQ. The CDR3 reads CASSQVGAGQETQYF. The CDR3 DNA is TGTGCCAGCAGCCAAGTGGGAGCGGGGCAAGAGACCCAGTACTTC.

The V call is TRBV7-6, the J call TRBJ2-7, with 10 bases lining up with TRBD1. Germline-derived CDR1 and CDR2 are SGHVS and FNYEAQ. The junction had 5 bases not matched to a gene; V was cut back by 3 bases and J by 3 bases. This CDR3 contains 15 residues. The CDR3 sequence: CASSFPGQGYYEQYF. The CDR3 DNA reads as TGTGCCAGCAGCTTCCCGGGACAGGGGTACTACGAGCAGTACTTC.

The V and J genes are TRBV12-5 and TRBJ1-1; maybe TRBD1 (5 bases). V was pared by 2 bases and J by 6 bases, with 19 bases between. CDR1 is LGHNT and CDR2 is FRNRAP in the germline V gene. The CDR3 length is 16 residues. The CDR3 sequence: CASGLSYRPSAPEAFF. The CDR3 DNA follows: TGTGCTAGTGGTTTGTCATACAGGCCCAGCGCCCCTGAAGCTTTCTTT.

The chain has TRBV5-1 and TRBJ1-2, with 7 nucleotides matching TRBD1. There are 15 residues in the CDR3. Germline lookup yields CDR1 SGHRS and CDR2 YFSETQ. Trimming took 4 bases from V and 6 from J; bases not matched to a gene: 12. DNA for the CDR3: TGCGCCAGCAGCCCCGAACAGGGGATGTTAGATGGCTACACCTTC. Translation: CASSPEQGMLDGYTF.

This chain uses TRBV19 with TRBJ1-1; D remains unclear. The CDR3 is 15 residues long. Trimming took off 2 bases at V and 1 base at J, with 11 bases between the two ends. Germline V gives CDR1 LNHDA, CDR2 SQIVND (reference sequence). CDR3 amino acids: CASSIYAGRNTEAFF. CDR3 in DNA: TGTGCCAGTAGTATATACGCGGGCCGGAACACTGAAGCTTTCTTT.